This TCR beta chain was profiled in a study of blood T cells in healthy people across ages. Study as a whole: Every two T cells gave about one barcoded beta molecule via template switching. General study results and limits: Higher diversity and more naive CD4+ cells were features of long-lived donors, compared to aged donors. Donor CMV status, an unknown factor, possibly confounded changes in expanded clonotypes. Unsorted PBMCs ruled out conclusive naive versus antigen-experienced comparison.

Regarding this clonotype: Its specificity is unknown.

Trimming took 8 bases from V and 0 from J, leaving 9 bases between them. This CDR3 has 13 amino acids. CDR1 and CDR2 (germline): MDHEN, SYDVKM. Combining a sample-barcoded 5' primer with a J-beta primer mix, a second PCR ran for roughly 7 to 11 cycles. TCRdb re-derived calls from the 5' RACE reads in MiXCR, one entry per CDR3 protein. The repertoire holds about 1.6 million distinct CDR3 sequences, about 31% seen once, with approximately 10% in the top ten. Sequenced input: blood. The chain joins TRBV28 to TRBJ2-3; D remains ambiguous. The TCR originated in a woman younger than 45 in good health. CDR3 DNA: TGTGCCAGCTGGGGAATTAGCACAGATACGCAGTATTTT. Its translation: CASWGISTDTQYF.